The TCR beta chain described here comes from a study of memory CD8 T cells in hepatitis C reinfection (dated by TCRdb to between 2016 and 2019). Regarding the study in general: Two consecutive HCV infections were spontaneously resolved by three donors, whereas a primary infection was cleared by two donors who then became chronically infected after reinfection. HCV reinfection was defined by a positive HCV RNA test following two negative tests taken at least 60 days apart. Roughly five reinfection cases with stored pre-reinfection samples were identified between the late 2000s and the early 2010s. In the reinfection study, participants who had previously resolved an HCV infection were followed up every 3 months. Previously published longitudinal data on tetramer+ CD8 T cell frequency were used to select the peak reinfection time point. Samples at the peak of reinfection were taken 3 to 8 weeks after reinfection was detected. The study tracked the TCR beta repertoire of virus-specific CD8 T cells longitudinally across an HCV reinfection episode in several donors. Points the paper makes about the study in general: Because only a handful of donors were included, definitive conclusions about public clonotypes linked to secondary clearance could not be reached by the study.

The intended sense of this specimen's time point label: peak reinfection, 3 to 8 weeks after reinfection detection. TCR sequencing was performed on the sorted cells directly ex vivo, without any in vitro expansion beforehand. The donors were people who inject drugs and were enrolled in Canada's Montreal Acute Hepatitis C Cohort Study (HEPCO). As controls, total naive CD8 T cells were sorted as viable CD3+ CD8+ CD45RO- cells from a couple of donors at all three reinfection time points. Before sorting, cryopreserved peripheral blood mononuclear cells were thawed and CD8 T cells were purified from those thawed cells. Negative selection with the MACS CD8+ T cell Isolation Kit was used to enrich CD8 T cells. A BD FACSAria II sorter with FACSDiva software was used for cell sorting, and FlowJo was used for data analysis. Reading from cysteine to phenylalanine, the CDR3 counts 14 amino acids. The CDR3 DNA has 42 bases and is translated from base 1. Trimming removed 1 base from V and 4 bases from J, leaving 8 bases between the germline ends. Reading the germline V gene gives CDR1 MGHRA and CDR2 YSYEKL.

The method was the immunoSEQ multiplex PCR assay. Genomic DNA was pulled from the sorted cells, and the automated high-throughput method of Adaptive Biotechnologies was used to sequence the TCR beta V, D and J regions. A two-step, bias-controlled multiplex PCR was used to amplify the CDR3 regions. Amplified TCR beta libraries were sequenced on an Illumina instrument. The paper's processing steps were these. Demultiplexed reads were processed to reduce amplification and sequencing bias, and CDR3 sequences were assigned to gene families using the IMGT database. Repertoire data were analyzed with ImmunoSEQ software version 2.0. Out-of-frame sequences and sequences containing stop codons in the CDR3 were removed from the clonotype lists. Any clonotype with a frequency under 0.01% was left out, since that frequency corresponded to less than one cell. Richness was calculated by dividing observed richness by input cell number, and evenness was calculated by dividing Shannon entropy by log observed richness. To measure repertoire diversity and how similar the repertoire was between time points, Simpson diversity and Morisita-Horn overlap indices were applied. Each clonotype was placed into one of four groups: dominant (>1%), sub-dominant (0.5-0.99%), low abundance (0.1-0.49%) or lowest abundance (<0.1%). A germline index was derived by subtracting total nucleotide additions from total CDR3 length and dividing the result by total CDR3 length. The immuneACCESS repertoire file appears here via TCRdb, limited to in-frame rearrangements. These files lack a portion of the clones; in checked studies, under half of the deficit traces to unresolved V genes, and the cause of the others is not known. V, J and clone size are taken as reported in that table, and D and trimming were inferred from the DNA itself. The sample table contains tens of thousands of clones; only one count was recorded for roughly 88% of them. Jointly, the top ten make up around 1.2% of the sample.

A word on this clone: What antigen it recognizes has not been identified. It has no much larger one-base neighbor in the sample; base qualities were not kept.

Sequencing was performed on naive CD8+ T cells sorted from blood. The cell subset or site label for this specimen denotes: total naive CD8+CD45RO- T cells. The TCR comes from a man between 18 and 29 years old with hepatitis C virus infection. The chain couples TRBV4-1 to TRBJ2-1; the best D guess is TRBD2, with 5 bases matching. The DNA reads as follows: TGCGCCAGCAGCCAAGGGCGACTATACAATGAGCAGTTCTTC. Its translation reads: CASSQGRLYNEQFF.